What follows is one T cell receptor beta chain and its context. This clonotype was observed a handful of times. The specificity of this receptor is unknown. A far larger clone is one nucleotide away, so this likely arose from a read error. This sample is drawn from a study of regulatory T cells in long-lasting Graves disease (dated by TCRdb to about 2021). As for the study more broadly: Antithyroid drugs had been taken for less than 3 months by newly diagnosed Graves' disease patients. Patients with persistent Graves' disease were compared with patients with newly diagnosed Graves' disease using TCR sequencing and RNA sequencing of peripheral blood. The study took place in China and was registered as a clinical trial. A total of 33 samples were covered by TCR sequencing, comprising around 13 persistent and roughly 20 newly diagnosed Graves' disease patients.

Libraries were prepared through multiplex PCR. Sequencing was performed on an Illumina HiSeq 4000. TCR beta libraries were built with iRepertoire HTBI primers and Arm-PCR amplification of CDR3 regions. Gel purification was performed on PCR products prior to sequencing. The study's processing was this. Gene usage analysis of CDR3 amino acid clonotypes used the approximately 62 TRBV and more than 13 TRBJ segments found across samples. COPE and FqMerger were used to merge the filtered high-quality paired reads into contigs. Contigs were aligned with BLAST to IMGT TRBV, TRBD and TRBJ reference genes, and CDR3 was defined per IMGT. Any clonotype with a frequency above 0.1% was classified as a highly expanded clone. Shannon entropy served as the measure of repertoire diversity, while the Gini coefficient captured V-J evenness. A clonotype was considered public if more than one individual shared it. TCRdb trimmed the raw reads at Q25, called clones with MiXCR and kept productive beta chains. Rows are combined by CDR3 protein, so each entry shows the most common genes and DNA. The V and J calls follow TCRdb's processing rather than the paper's. The sample table shows approximately 540,000 distinct CDR3 sequences, and 12% are seen once. The ten largest make up more than 8% of the sample.

The time point label on this specimen signifies: newly diagnosed GD, antithyroid drugs for less than 3 months. RNA was extracted from PBMCs in TRIzol for both TCR sequencing and RNA sequencing. Graves' disease was diagnosed according to American Thyroid Association guidelines. Patients were recruited from an endocrinology department in Xi'an, China. Each patient gave around 9.2 milliliters of peripheral blood, collected in an EDTA anticoagulant tube. PBMCs were isolated by Ficoll Paque Plus density gradient separation without further T cell sorting. An Agilent 2100 Bioanalyzer and agarose gel were used to check RNA quality, while a NanoDrop 2000 measured RNA concentration. Counted from cysteine to phenylalanine, this CDR3 has 14 amino acids. The CDR3 DNA has 42 bases and is translated from base 1. The germline V gene provides CDR1 SGHVS and CDR2 FQNEAQ. What the research found in general, with its limitations: The authors noted that the small sample size was a limitation that may lower accuracy. The study examined only peripheral blood because the primary lesion, thyroid tissue, could not be accessed. Preferential use of TRBV28, TRBJ1-2 and TRBJ2-5 was observed in persistent disease, whereas TRBV20-1 and TRBJ2-1 were favored in newly diagnosed disease. Sequencing and analysis were restricted to the TCR beta chain. Compared with newly diagnosed patients, patients with persistent Graves' disease had lower TCR Shannon entropy and fewer highly expanded clones, which suggests clonal expansion. More public clonotypes were shared among persistent patients (2,741) than among newly diagnosed patients (966).

The sample was also linked to a second study, of T cells in Graves' hyperthyroidism and ophthalmopathy. Taken from the second paper: A patient counted as having stable Graves' hyperthyroidism if no progression to ophthalmopathy occurred over 18 months of follow-up. The hyperthyroidism patients were between 18 and 65 years old and newly diagnosed, with a disease duration of less than 2 months. Exclusion was applied to patients with uncontrolled infections, other autoimmune diseases, pregnancy or lactation. Diagnoses were based on clinical symptoms, serum thyroxine and TRAb, thyroid ultrasound and orbital computed tomography. The first round of RT-PCR for the TCR CDR3 was performed with the HTBI primer set and the Qiagen OneStep RT-PCR kit. Most expanded thyroid clonotypes (frequency above 0.001) were also detected in blood, suggesting blood repertoires may reflect thyroid immune responses. Ophthalmopathy was separated from stable hyperthyroidism by a 13 V-J signature model, with approximately 89% sensitivity and approximately 84% specificity obtained in cross-validation and 80%/75% obtained in testing. During validation, the model predicted progression to ophthalmopathy a median of roughly six months ahead of onset, with approximately 71% sensitivity and 72.22% specificity. To identify TCR V-J signatures that set the groups apart, the researchers used a discovery cohort of more than 95 patients, made up of roughly 45 with Graves' ophthalmopathy and about 55 with stable Graves' hyperthyroidism. Whether ophthalmopathy could be predicted prospectively was tested in an independent validation cohort made up of approximately 19 hyperthyroidism patients plus 17 patients who later progressed to ophthalmopathy. The 85 to 100 discovery patients were divided at random into training and test sets in a 7:3 ratio. In several Graves' hyperthyroidism patients, the study also compared T-cell repertoires from thyroid tissue with T-cell repertoires from blood. Following sampling, methimazole starting at 30 mg daily was given to hyperthyroidism patients, and high-dose intravenous methylprednisolone was given to ophthalmopathy patients. Libraries were constructed in a second round of multiplex PCR, after which size selection and purification were carried out. Paired-end sequencing of the libraries was performed with 100 bp reads on an Illumina HiSeq2000. SOAPnuke was used to process the raw data, removing reads that contained adapters or uncalled bases, had a mean Phred below 15, or lacked an exact match to the constant primer or identifier. COPE v1.2.5 was used to merge the high-quality paired reads, and each unique nucleotide sequence was defined as a clonotype. MiTCR v1.1 was used to align clonotypes to the IMGT TRBV, TRBD and TRBJ reference segments. The analysis was restricted to V-J combinations with a frequency above 0.0001, which together covered just over 99% of the repertoires. A TCS score was defined as the ratio of F50 (clonal expansion) to E x V (chaos), with BLOSUM62-based TCRdist applied between CDR3 peptides within each V-J. Welch's t-statistics and random forest reduced around 550 V-J features to 13, which were used in a naive Bayes classifier (R e1071). Sample size was not statistically predetermined, and investigators were not blinded to group allocation. The paper describes TCR Vbeta CDR3 sequencing of 135 peripheral blood samples, made up of approximately 40 ophthalmopathy patients, around 78 hyperthyroidism patients and 17 progressor patients.

The rearrangement joined TRBV7-8 to TRBJ2-1, with 7 bases aligning to TRBD1. This clonotype was sampled from a young woman with Graves disease. Donor details come from another sample of the same person, matched by shared clones. The material was peripheral blood mononuclear cells (PBMCs), obtained at new diagnosis, from a patient treated with antithyroid drugs. The bases are TGTGCCAGCAGCTTAGAAGGGGGCCAAGAGACCCGGTACTTC. It encodes CASSLEGGQETRYF.